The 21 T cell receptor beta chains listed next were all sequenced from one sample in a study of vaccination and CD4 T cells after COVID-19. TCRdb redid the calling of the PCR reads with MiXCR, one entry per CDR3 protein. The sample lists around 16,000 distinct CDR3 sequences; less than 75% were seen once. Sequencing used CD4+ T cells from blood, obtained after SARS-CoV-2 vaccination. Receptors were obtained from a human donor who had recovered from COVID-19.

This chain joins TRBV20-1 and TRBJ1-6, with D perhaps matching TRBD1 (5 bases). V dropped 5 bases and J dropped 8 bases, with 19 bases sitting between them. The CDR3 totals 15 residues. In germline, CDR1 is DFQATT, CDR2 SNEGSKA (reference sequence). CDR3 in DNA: TGCAGTGCTCGTACTCAGGGAAGATTCGATTCACCCCTCCACTTT. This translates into CSARTQGRFDSPLHF.

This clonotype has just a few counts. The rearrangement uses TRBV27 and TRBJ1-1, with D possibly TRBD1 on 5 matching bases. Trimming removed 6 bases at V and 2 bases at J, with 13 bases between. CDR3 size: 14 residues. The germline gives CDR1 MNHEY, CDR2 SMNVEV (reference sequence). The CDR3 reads CASRGRGLNTEAFF. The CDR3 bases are TGTGCCAGCAGGGGGCGGGGGTTAAACACTGAAGCTTTCTTT.

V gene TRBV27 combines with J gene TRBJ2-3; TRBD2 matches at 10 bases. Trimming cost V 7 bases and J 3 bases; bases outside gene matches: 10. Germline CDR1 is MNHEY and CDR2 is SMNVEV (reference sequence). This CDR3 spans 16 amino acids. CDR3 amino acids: CASTSLAGDRTDTQYF. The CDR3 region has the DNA TGTGCCAGCACTTCCCTAGCGGGAGATCGGACAGATACGCAGTATTTT.

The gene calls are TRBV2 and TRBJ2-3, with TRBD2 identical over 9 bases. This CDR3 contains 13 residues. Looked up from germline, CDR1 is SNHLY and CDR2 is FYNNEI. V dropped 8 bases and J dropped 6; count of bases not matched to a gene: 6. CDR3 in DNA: TGTGCCAGCGGGGTAGCGGGAGCCGATACGCAGTATTTT. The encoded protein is CASGVAGADTQYF. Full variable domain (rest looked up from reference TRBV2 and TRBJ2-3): EPEVTQTPSHQVTQMGQEVILRCVPISNHLYFYWYRQILGQKVEFLVSFYNNEISEKSEIFDDQFSVERPDGSNFTLKIRSTKLEDSAMYFCASGVAGADTQYFGPGTRLTVL.

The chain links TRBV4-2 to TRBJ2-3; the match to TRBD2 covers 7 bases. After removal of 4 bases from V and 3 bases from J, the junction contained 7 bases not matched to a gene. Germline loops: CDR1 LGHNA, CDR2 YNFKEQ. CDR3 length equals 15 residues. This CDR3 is CASSPSGGRTDTQYF. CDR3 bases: TGTGCCAGCAGCCCCTCGGGCGGGAGAACAGATACGCAGTATTTT.

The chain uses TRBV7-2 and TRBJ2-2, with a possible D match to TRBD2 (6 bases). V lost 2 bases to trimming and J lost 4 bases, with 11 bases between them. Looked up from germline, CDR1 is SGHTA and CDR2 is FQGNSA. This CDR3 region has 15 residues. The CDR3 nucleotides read TGTGCCAGCAGCTTACGGGCGGGACGCACCGGGGAGCTGTTTTTT. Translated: CASSLRAGRTGELFF.

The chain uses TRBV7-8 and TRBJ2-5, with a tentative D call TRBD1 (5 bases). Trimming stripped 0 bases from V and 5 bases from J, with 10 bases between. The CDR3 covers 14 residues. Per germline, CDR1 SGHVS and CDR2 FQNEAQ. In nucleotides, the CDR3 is TGTGCCAGCAGCTTAGCCAGGGTCATTGAGACCCAGTACTTC. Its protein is CASSLARVIETQYF.

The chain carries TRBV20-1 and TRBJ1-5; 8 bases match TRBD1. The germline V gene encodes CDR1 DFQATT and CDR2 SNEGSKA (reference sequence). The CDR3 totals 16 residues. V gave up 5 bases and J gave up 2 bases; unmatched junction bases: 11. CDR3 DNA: TGCAGTGCTGGATCCACAGGGGGGGCCGGCAATCAGCCCCAGCATTTT. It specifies CSAGSTGGAGNQPQHF.

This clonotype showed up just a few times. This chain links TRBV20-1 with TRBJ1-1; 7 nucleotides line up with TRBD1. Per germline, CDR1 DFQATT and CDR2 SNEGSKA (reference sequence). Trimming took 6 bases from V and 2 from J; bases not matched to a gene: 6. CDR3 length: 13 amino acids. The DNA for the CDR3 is TGCAGTGCCGCGGGACAGCTAAACACTGAAGCTTTCTTT. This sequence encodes CSAAGQLNTEAFF.

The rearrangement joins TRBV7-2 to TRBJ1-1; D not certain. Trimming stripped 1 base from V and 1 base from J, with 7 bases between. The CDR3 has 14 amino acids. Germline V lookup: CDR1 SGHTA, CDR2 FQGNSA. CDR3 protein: CASSLGGGNTEAFF. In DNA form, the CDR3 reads TGTGCCAGCAGCTTAGGGGGAGGGAACACTGAAGCTTTCTTT.

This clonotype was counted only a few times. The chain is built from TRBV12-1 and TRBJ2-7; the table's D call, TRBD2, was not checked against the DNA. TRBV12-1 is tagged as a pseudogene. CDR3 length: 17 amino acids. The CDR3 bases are TGTGCCAGCACCCGACCACTCTGCGGGAATCCAACCTACGAGCAGTACTTC. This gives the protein CASTRPLCGNPTYEQYF.

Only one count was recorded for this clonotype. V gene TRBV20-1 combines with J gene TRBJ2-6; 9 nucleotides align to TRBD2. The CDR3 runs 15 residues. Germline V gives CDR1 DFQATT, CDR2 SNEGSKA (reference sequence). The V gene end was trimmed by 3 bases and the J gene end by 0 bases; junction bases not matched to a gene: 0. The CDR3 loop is CSARTSGSGANVLTF. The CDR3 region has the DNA TGCAGTGCTAGGACTAGCGGCTCTGGGGCCAACGTCCTGACTTTC.

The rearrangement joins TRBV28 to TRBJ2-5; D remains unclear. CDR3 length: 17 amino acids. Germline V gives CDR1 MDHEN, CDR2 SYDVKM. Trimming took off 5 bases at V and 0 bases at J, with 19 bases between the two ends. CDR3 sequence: CASSKSWTLVYQETQYF. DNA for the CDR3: TGTGCCAGCAGTAAGAGCTGGACCCTGGTGTACCAAGAGACCCAGTACTTC.

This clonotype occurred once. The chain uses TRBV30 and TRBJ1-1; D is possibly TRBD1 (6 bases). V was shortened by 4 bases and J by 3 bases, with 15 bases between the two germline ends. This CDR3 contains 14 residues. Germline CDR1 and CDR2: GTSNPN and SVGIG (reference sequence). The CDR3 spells CAWTGGALDTEAFF. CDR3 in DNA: TGTGCCTGGACGGGGGGGGCACTCGACACTGAAGCTTTCTTT.

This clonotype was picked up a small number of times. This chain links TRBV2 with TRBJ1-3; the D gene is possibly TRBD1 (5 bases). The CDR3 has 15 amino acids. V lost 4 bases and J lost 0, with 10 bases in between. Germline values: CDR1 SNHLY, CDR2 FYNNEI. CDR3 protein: CASSGWGSSGNTIYF. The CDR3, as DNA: TGTGCCAGCAGTGGATGGGGCAGCTCTGGAAACACCATATATTTT. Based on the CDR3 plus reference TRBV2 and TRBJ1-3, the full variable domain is EPEVTQTPSHQVTQMGQEVILRCVPISNHLYFYWYRQILGQKVEFLVSFYNNEISEKSEIFDDQFSVERPDGSNFTLKIRSTKLEDSAMYFCASSGWGSSGNTIYFGEGSWLTVV.

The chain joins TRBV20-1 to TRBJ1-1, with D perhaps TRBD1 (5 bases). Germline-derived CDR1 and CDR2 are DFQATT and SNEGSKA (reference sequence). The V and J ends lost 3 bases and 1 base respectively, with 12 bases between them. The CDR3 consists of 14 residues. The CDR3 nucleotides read TGCAGTGCTAGTAGGCAGGGCGCGAACACTGAAGCTTTCTTT. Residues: CSASRQGANTEAFF.

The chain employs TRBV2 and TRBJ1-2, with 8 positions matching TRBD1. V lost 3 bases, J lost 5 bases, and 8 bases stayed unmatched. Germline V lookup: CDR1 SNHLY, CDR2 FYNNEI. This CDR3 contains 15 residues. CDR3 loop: CASSDLAGGRYGYTF. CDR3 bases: TGTGCCAGCAGTGATCTGGCAGGGGGCCGATATGGCTACACCTTC.

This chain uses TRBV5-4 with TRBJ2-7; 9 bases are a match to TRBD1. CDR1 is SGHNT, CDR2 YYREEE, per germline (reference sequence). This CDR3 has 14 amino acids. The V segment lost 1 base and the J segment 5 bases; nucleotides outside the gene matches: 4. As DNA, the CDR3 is TGTGCCAGCAGCTTGCGGACAGGGGTGAACGAGCAGTACTTC. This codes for CASSLRTGVNEQYF.

The CDR3 sequence is CASSFGGTEAFF. In DNA form, the CDR3 reads TGCGCCAGCAGCTTCGGGGGAACTGAAGCTTTCTTT. This chain uses TRBV5-1 with TRBJ1-1; a weak D match, TRBD1 (5 bases). V was shortened by 2 bases and J by 5 bases, with 7 bases between the two germline ends. Germline V gives CDR1 SGHRS, CDR2 YFSETQ. The CDR3 consists of 12 residues.

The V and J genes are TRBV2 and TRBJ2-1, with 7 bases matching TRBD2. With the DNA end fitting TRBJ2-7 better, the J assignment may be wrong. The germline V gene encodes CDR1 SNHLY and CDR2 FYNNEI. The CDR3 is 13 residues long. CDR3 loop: CASSEVWGGEQYF. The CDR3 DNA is TGTGCCAGCAGTGAAGTTTGGGGGGGAGAGCAGTACTTC.

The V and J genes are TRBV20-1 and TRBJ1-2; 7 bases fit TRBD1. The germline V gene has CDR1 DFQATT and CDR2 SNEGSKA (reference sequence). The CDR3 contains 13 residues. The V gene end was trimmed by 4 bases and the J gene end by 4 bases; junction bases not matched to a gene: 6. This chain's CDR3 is CSAKGQGGYGYTF. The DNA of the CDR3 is TGCAGTGCTAAGGGCCAGGGGGGCTATGGCTACACCTTC.